This T cell receptor (beta chain) was profiled in a study of blood T cells in healthy people across ages. Points from the study as a whole: Older age coincided with a roughly linear decline in TCR beta diversity per million T cells.

Every donor gave about 9 milliliters of peripheral blood. Trimming took 5 bases from V and 7 from J; bases not matched to a gene: 16. This CDR3 has 16 amino acids. The germline V gene encodes CDR1 SGHAT and CDR2 FQNNGV. The second PCR ran roughly 7 to 11 cycles with a sample-barcoded 5' primer and J-beta primers. Unique molecular identifiers of 12 random nucleotides labeled each cDNA. Every sample gave at least 2.5 million paired-end reads containing CDR3. TCRdb redid the calling of the 5' RACE reads with MiXCR, one entry per CDR3 protein. The sample includes 1.2 million to 1.5 million distinct CDR3 sequences, approximately 59% seen only once; the top ten take roughly 7%. About this clonotype itself: Its antigen is as yet unknown.

The origin of this receptor is a man aged 18 to 30 in good health. This chain joins TRBV11-2 and TRBJ2-7; 8 nucleotides align to TRBD2. The sample was blood. The CDR3, as DNA: TGTGCCAGCAGCCCCCTGGAGAGCGGGAGCTCTCGTGAGCAGTACTTC. This translates into CASSPLESGSSREQYF.